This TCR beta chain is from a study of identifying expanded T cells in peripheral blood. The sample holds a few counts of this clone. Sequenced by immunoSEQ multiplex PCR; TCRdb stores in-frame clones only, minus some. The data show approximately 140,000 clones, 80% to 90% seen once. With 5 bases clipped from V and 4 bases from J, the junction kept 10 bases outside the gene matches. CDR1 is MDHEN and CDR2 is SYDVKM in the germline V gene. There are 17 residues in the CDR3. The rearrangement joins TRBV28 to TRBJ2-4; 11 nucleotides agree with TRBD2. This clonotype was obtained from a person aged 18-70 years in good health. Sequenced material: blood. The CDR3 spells CASSPISGRAAKNIQYF. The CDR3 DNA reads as TGTGCCAGCAGTCCTATTAGCGGGAGGGCCGCGAAAAACATTCAGTACTTC.